This T cell receptor beta chain was recorded in a study of cytomegalovirus exposure and HLA in healthy donors (dated by TCRdb to between 2016 and 2019). About the full investigation: According to an earlier analysis of 587 of the donors, 150 million to 200 million T cells yielded over 90 million unique TCR beta sequences and less than 300 Gb of sequence data. Roughly 5 DR-DQ haplotypes were treated as single units for association and clustering because of strong linkage in the cohort. All discovery cohort repertoires had been generated using a single sequencing platform. The study aimed to test whether cataloging public T cell receptors could reveal signatures of past pathogen exposure. Rather than drawing on any new phenotypic data, the later analysis identified candidate immune exposures from TCR beta sequences and the way those sequences occurred across donors. A later genetic analysis used genome-wide SNP genotypes for about three fifths of the 666 donors, treating that subset as a discovery cohort. Among the roughly 390 genotyped donors, 81% belonged to the genetic ancestry cluster associated with self-reported Caucasian donors. HLA typing included class I and class II loci at four-digit resolution. Among around 400 genotyped donors of the cohort, an average of approximately 240,000 unique TCR beta nucleotide sequences were sequenced per donor, roughly 20% of them non-productive. Donor age, sex, ethnicity and CMV serostatus were compiled together with the repertoire data. In addition to the first cohort of 650 to 800 subjects, a separate validation cohort of 120 different subjects was used. The study profiled the T cell repertoires of more than 500 subjects by immunosequencing and related them to cytomegalovirus serostatus. Roughly 300 gigabases of sequencing data and 91 million or so unique TCR sequences made up an early release that covered 640 HLA-typed donors. High-throughput TCR immunosequencing, statistical association of individual TCRs with disease status, and machine learning were combined to predict cytomegalovirus infection status. A later analysis re-examined previously published TCR beta repertoires from around 670 donors and added high-resolution HLA genotyping to investigate patterns of TCR occurrence. An earlier analysis of some 500 of the donors used high-throughput TCR beta sequencing to judge whether each TCR beta V gene segment behaved as functional or pseudogenic. The number of typed donors differed by locus: about 620-640 for A, B, C, DRB1 and DQB1; 522 for DQA1; 600 to 610 for DPA1; and approximately 450 for DPB1.

The cohort was made up of about 670 healthy bone marrow donors. Cohort members were all nominally healthy when sampled, although unrecorded immune exposures were likely present. The donor was CMV seropositive and was included in the group of almost 300 seropositive cohort members. A peripheral blood sample was collected from each donor, and TCR beta sequencing was performed on peripheral blood mononuclear cells. The Qiagen DNeasy Blood Extraction Kit was used to extract genomic DNA from the blood cell samples. Broad study findings and their caveats: The authors suggested that the approach could potentially be generalized to other disease states and immunological phenotypes. A further reported finding was that TCR beta sequences accurately predicted the HLA-A and HLA-B alleles for most subjects in the first cohort. Because counts were too low, fewer than 20 rarely observed V segments, including chromosome 9 orphons, were excluded from the earlier analysis of a few hundred of the donors. In a later genetic analysis, a missense DCLRE1C variant was associated with V-gene and J-gene trimming of TCR beta chains, and the association was replicated in an independent cohort. A cluster of highly shared sequence variants was judged likely to be a technical artifact of the sequencing pipeline. The study listed approximately 150 TCR beta chains as associated with cytomegalovirus. The presence/absence analyses assumed that sequencing depth was roughly uniform across donors, and that assumption may not be true. In a later analysis, HLA-associated TCR beta chains showed more clonal expansion and lower generation probabilities than non-associated chains that were equally common. In a later analysis, most CMV-associated TCR beta chains were found to appear HLA-restricted, with HLA associations seemingly driven largely by CMV exposure. An earlier analysis of approximately 570 of the donors showed that most TCR beta V segments appeared in productive rearrangements either about 87% or about 30% of the time, which broadly matched IMGT annotations. When HLA alleles, especially DR and DQ, strongly co-occurred, TCR associations were difficult to assign to individual alleles. The classifier was reported to diagnose cytomegalovirus status with high specificity and sensitivity in both the original cohort and the validation cohort. Some IMGT-functional V segments, including TRBV6-2 and TRBV6-3, could not be told apart with the 87-base-pair reads, so those segments were excluded. A later analysis associated about 18,000 TCR beta sequences with specific HLA alleles at a false discovery rate of 0.05. In a later analysis, several top co-occurrence clusters were reported to appear linked to parvovirus B19, influenza, CMV and Epstein-Barr virus. This cohort had only TCR beta chains sequenced, and the lack of alpha or paired-chain data limited which features could be detected. CMV serostatus was the only immune exposure information available for the cohort. Because HLA typing was missing for some donors at each locus, association tests included only the typed subset. Most TCR sequences were observed very rarely across donors, whereas some public TCRs were present in many individuals. Correlated functional status among segregating V segments might be attributable to linkage disequilibrium, but an unknown experimental factor could not be ruled out. A later genetic analysis reported fewer N-insertions in productive TCRs among donors in an Asian-associated ancestry cluster than the roughly 700-donor mean. In a later analysis, the rate of TCR association differed among HLA loci, with DRB1 alleles having the most associated TCRs and HLA-C alleles having the fewest. In vitro tests confirmed that a few of the cytomegalovirus-associated TCR beta chains recognize cytomegalovirus antigens.

Regarding this clone: There is no known antigen for this receptor. No much larger clone exists at a distance of one base, and base qualities are not known.

Receptor libraries were prepared by the immunoSEQ multiplex PCR assay. A mixture of 60 forward primers for TCR Vbeta segments and 13 reverse primers for TCR Jbeta segments was used in the multiplex PCR. The CDR3 region of rearranged TCR beta genes was amplified from genomic DNA with a multiplex PCR assay. The Illumina HiSeq System was used to sequence the amplified TCR beta libraries as 87-base-pair reads. The original methods were these. In a later analysis, 70 million to 95 million unique TCR beta chains were counted across the roughly 700 repertoires, and around 10 million of these chains were shared by at least two donors. Raw reads were error-corrected and collapsed into unique sequences with a nearest-neighbor algorithm that merged closely related sequences to remove PCR and sequencing errors. To assign V, D and J gene segments, CDR3 sequences were aligned to IMGT reference sequences. For a sequence to be retained, at least a six-nucleotide match to both a V gene segment and a J gene segment was required. Rearrangements were called productive when the CDR3 lacked stop codons and stayed in frame with V and J; all others were non-productive. Following IMGT convention, CDR3 was defined as the stretch from the second conserved V-encoded cysteine to the conserved J-encoded phenylalanine. In an earlier analysis of 500 to 650 of the donors, sequences lacking an unambiguous match to a single V gene segment were excluded. In an earlier analysis of approximately 560 of the donors, a V segment was called functional when productive rearrangements were above 56.7%, and segregating when the standard deviation between donors exceeded 5%. To diagnose cytomegalovirus status from the catalog of TCR beta chain sequences, a statistical classification framework was built. In a later analysis, TCR nucleotide sequences were compared against IMGT/GENE-DB human TR gene sequences so that V and J genes could be assigned. In a later analysis, CDR3 sequences and most-parsimonious VDJ recombination scenarios were assigned using the TCRdist pipeline. In a later analysis, each TCR beta chain was defined by its CDR3 amino acid sequence together with its V-gene family, and reads lacking a unique V-gene family were excluded. A later analysis removed 500 to 650 highly shared, low-generation-probability nucleotide sequences to deal with suspected cross-contamination and a sequencing artifact. In a later analysis, a clonal expansion index was calculated for each public chain from normalized within-repertoire ranks of inferred template counts. A later analysis computed generation probabilities with a VDJ recombination model fitted to out-of-frame rearrangements, and checked the results against IGoR. In a later analysis, hypergeometric tests were used to score TCR-TCR, TCR-HLA and TCR-CMV co-occurrence, with a repertoire-size bias correction applied to TCR pairs. To estimate false discovery rates, a later analysis permuted the HLA or CMV assignments 20 times. In a later analysis, co-occurring TCRs were grouped with DBSCAN, and TCRdist sequence similarity was added when clustering was performed within HLA-allele-positive subsets. Repertoires with fewer than 30,000 or more than 120,000 public chains, plus five repertoires with anomalous nucleotide sharing, were excluded from co-occurrence clustering. Imported from immuneACCESS, the table was reduced by TCRdb to in-frame sequences with V and J called. These copies leave out some clones; in studies compared against another copy, an unresolved V gene accounts for under half, and the cause of the remainder is not known. D and trimming come from the DNA, and the V and J calls and clone size come from that table. Within this sample are about 150,000 clones, with over 75% of them counted one time only. Of the sample, approximately 6.1% falls within the top ten clones.

Unmatched junction bases come to 13, with V trimmed by 5 bases and J by 7 bases. According to the germline V gene, CDR1 reads SGHTA and CDR2 reads FQGNSA. The CDR3, cysteine through phenylalanine, is 17 amino acids long. Here the CDR3 DNA is all that survives: 51 bases in frame from base 1. The origin of this receptor is a man aged 25-40 years in good health and CMV-seropositive. The V gene is TRBV7-2 and the J gene is TRBJ2-1; 11 of the junction bases match TRBD2. The sequenced sample was PBMCs. The bases are TGTGCCAGCAGCCCTTGGGGGGTGACTAGCGGGAATAATGAGCAGTTCTTC. This yields the protein CASSPWGVTSGNNEQFF.